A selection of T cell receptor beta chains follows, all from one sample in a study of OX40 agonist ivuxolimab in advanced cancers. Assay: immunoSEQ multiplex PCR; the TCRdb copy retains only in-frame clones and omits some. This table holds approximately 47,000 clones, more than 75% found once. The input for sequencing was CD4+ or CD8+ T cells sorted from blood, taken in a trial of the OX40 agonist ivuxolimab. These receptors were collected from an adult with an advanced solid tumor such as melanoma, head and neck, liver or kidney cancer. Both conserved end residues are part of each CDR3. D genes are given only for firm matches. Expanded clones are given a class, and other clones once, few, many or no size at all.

TGTGCCTGGAGTTCAGGCCGGGCATATGGCTACACCTTC,CAWSSGRAYGYTF,-,TRBV30,-,TRBJ1-2
TGCGCCAGCAGCTTGGACAGACCACCGAACACTGAAGCTTTCTTT,CASSLDRPPNTEAFF,-,TRBV5-1,-,TRBJ1-1
TGCGCCAGCAGCCGTCCGCCCCCAGGGGATGATAAAATGAACACTGAAGCTTTCTTT,CASSRPPPGDDKMNTEAFF,-,TRBV5-1,-,TRBJ1-1
TGCGCCAGCAGCTACGGGACAGGGGGCGATGGCTACACCTTC,CASSYGTGGDGYTF,once,TRBV5-1,TRBD1,TRBJ1-2
TGTGCCAGCAGCTCCGGGACTAGCGGGGGGACGAGCAGAGAGACCCAGTACTTC,CASSSGTSGGTSRETQYF,-,TRBV7-9,TRBD2,TRBJ2-5
TGTGCCAGCAGCTTAAGTTTCCGGACGGCGGGGGGCCATGGCTACACCTTC,CASSLSFRTAGGHGYTF,-,TRBV11-2,-,TRBJ1-2
TGTGCCAGCAGCCTGGGGGGATTAACCGGGGAGCTGTTTTTT,CASSLGGLTGELFF,once,TRBV25-1,-,TRBJ2-2
TGTGCCAGCTCACCCCCCAGCTACGTCGAGCAGTACTTC,CASSPPSYVEQYF,-,TRBV18,-,TRBJ2-7
TGTGCCAGCAGCCAAGATAAGAGGATCTACCGCGAGACCCAGTACTTC,CASSQDKRIYRETQYF,-,TRBV14,-,TRBJ2-5
TGTGCCAGCAGCCCAGGACAGGGATGGGGCGGCTACAATGAGCAGTTCTTC,CASSPGQGWGGYNEQFF,-,TRBV5-8,TRBD1,TRBJ2-1
TGTGCCAGTAGTATAGGGGGACTAGCGGGGCGCCATTCCGGGGAGCTGTTTTTT,CASSIGGLAGRHSGELFF,-,TRBV19,TRBD2,TRBJ2-2
TGTGCCAGCAGGCCCGCTTCAGGGGCCCAGTTCTTC,CASRPASGAQFF,-,TRBV2,-,TRBJ2-1
TGCGCCAGCAGCCAAGGGACAGGGAATATCTACGAGCAGTACTTC,CASSQGTGNIYEQYF,-,TRBV4-1,TRBD1,TRBJ2-7
TGTGCCAGCAGCAAAGGACAGGGCTACAATGAGCAGTTCTTC,CASSKGQGYNEQFF,-,TRBV13,TRBD1,TRBJ2-1
TGTGCCAGCAGGCGCGGAAACACTGAAGCTTTCTTT,CASRRGNTEAFF,-,TRBV6-5,-,TRBJ1-1
TGTGCCATCAGTGAGTCGAGCATCGTTGGGGTTTCACCCCTCCACTTT,CAISESSIVGVSPLHF,once,TRBV10-3,-,TRBJ1-6
TGTGCCAGTAGATCACAGGGTAGCGAGTTGGAGGAGCAGTACTTC,CASRSQGSELEEQYF,-,TRBV19,-,TRBJ2-7
TGTGCCAGTAGTATCACGACGGGGGGTCTGCGTCAGCCCCAGCATTTT,CASSITTGGLRQPQHF,-,TRBV19,-,TRBJ1-5
TGTGCCAGCAGTTACTCTGGCTACTACGAGCAGTACTTC,CASSYSGYYEQYF,-,TRBV6-6,-,TRBJ2-7
TGTGCCAGTAGTATTCAACATGGCACCGGGGAGCTGTTTTTT,CASSIQHGTGELFF,-,TRBV19,-,TRBJ2-2
TGTGCCAGCAGCTTGGGACCATATGGCTACACCTTC,CASSLGPYGYTF,once,TRBV5-6,-,TRBJ1-2
TGTGCCAGCAGCGCCGCACCCCATATTGGCGGGGGGCTGGACGAGCAGTACTTC,CASSAAPHIGGGLDEQYF,-,TRBV9,TRBD2,TRBJ2-7
TGTGCCAGCAGCGTAGGGATGGCGGGGGGACAAGAGACCCAGTACTTC,CASSVGMAGGQETQYF,once,TRBV9,TRBD2,TRBJ2-5
TGTGCCAGCAGTGGCCCGACAGAGAAAGAGACCCAGTACTTC,CASSGPTEKETQYF,-,TRBV6-5,-,TRBJ2-5
TGTGCCAGCAGACTAGGGACAGGGAGTATGGATACGCAGTATTTT,CASRLGTGSMDTQYF,-,TRBV7-2,TRBD1,TRBJ2-3
TGTGCCAGCAGTTTATCGAAGACAGGGATTGACGAGCAGTACTTC,CASSLSKTGIDEQYF,-,TRBV27,TRBD1,TRBJ2-7
TGTGCCTGGAGGGGACAGGGGACCACTGAAGCTTTCTTT,CAWRGQGTTEAFF,-,TRBV30,TRBD1,TRBJ1-1
TGTGCCAGCAGCTTAAAGGGGGCAGGCACTGAAGCTTTCTTT,CASSLKGAGTEAFF,-,TRBV7-6,TRBD1,TRBJ1-1
TGTGCCAGCAGCGTAGTAGGAAGAGCCGGGACACGATACAATGAGCAGTTCTTC,CASSVVGRAGTRYNEQFF,-,TRBV9,-,TRBJ2-1
TGTGCCAGCAGAGACCCCCCGGGGGGAGGCTATGGCTACACCTTC,CASRDPPGGGYGYTF,-,TRBV9,-,TRBJ1-2
TGTGCCAGCAGTTCCCCAGAGAGGGAGGGTACCTACGAGCAGTACTTC,CASSSPEREGTYEQYF,few,TRBV6-6,TRBD2,TRBJ2-7
TGTGCCAGCAGTCCTAGGGAGATCAAATTTTTCAATGAGCAGTTCTTC,CASSPREIKFFNEQFF,-,TRBV7-9,-,TRBJ2-1
TGTGCCAGCAGCCTCCCCCGACTCGGTGGGAGGAGGAGGATCGAGCAGTACTTC,CASSLPRLGGRRRIEQYF,-,TRBV7-9,-,TRBJ2-7
TGTGCCAGCAGCAGGGACAGGGGGGATTCCGGGGAGCTGTTTTTT,CASSRDRGDSGELFF,-,TRBV2,TRBD1,TRBJ2-2
TGTGCCAGCAGCCCGGAAACAGTACTCCAAGAGACCCAGTACTTC,CASSPETVLQETQYF,-,TRBV5-5,-,TRBJ2-5
TGTGCCAGCTCACCTGTGGGAATCTCTGGAAACACCATATATTTT,CASSPVGISGNTIYF,-,TRBV18,-,TRBJ1-3
TGTGCCAGTAGTACTTCGACAAGTAGCTCCTACGAGCAGTACTTC,CASSTSTSSSYEQYF,once,TRBV19,-,TRBJ2-7
TGTGCCAGCAGCTTGTTCGGATCCACAGATACGCAGTATTTT,CASSLFGSTDTQYF,-,TRBV5-8,-,TRBJ2-3
TGTGCCAGCAGCTTTAACGACGAGCAGTACTTC,CASSFNDEQYF,-,TRBV5-6,-,TRBJ2-7
TGTGCCAGCAGCTTAACGTGGAAGGATACGCAGTATTTT,CASSLTWKDTQYF,-,TRBV7-3,-,TRBJ2-3
TGTGCCAGCAGTGAACCCCAAGGACAGGGCGGTGGTGGCTACACCTTC,CASSEPQGQGGGGYTF,-,TRBV2,TRBD1,TRBJ1-2
TGTGCCAGCAGCTCTGGACAGGGGGCCCGAGAGACCCAGTACTTC,CASSSGQGARETQYF,-,TRBV5-4,TRBD1,TRBJ2-5
TGTGCCAGCAGCTCGACAGGATCTGGGGCCAACGTCCTGACTTTC,CASSSTGSGANVLTF,-,TRBV7-9,-,TRBJ2-6
TGTGCCAGCAGCTTAGACGGGGGGACCTATGGCTACACCTTC,CASSLDGGTYGYTF,few,TRBV7-9,-,TRBJ1-2